The T cell receptor (beta chain) under discussion was sequenced for a study of Graves' ophthalmopathy and Graves' hyperthyroidism (dated by TCRdb to 2017 to 2018). Background for the entire study: Peripheral blood was collected at initial diagnosis, before any treatment. The study used signatures of the TCR beta repertoire to tell Graves' ophthalmopathy apart from Graves' hyperthyroidism and to predict which patients would progress to ophthalmopathy. In total, some 130 blood samples were TCR-sequenced: approximately 40 ophthalmopathy, 75 hyperthyroidism and approximately 17 hyperthyroidism-to-ophthalmopathy patients. To explore V-J signatures that separate ophthalmopathy from hyperthyroidism, a discovery set of more than 95 patients was enrolled, consisting of 43 with ophthalmopathy and about 60 with stable hyperthyroidism. An independent validation cohort comprised around 19 hyperthyroidism patients and 15 to 17 patients who later progressed from hyperthyroidism to ophthalmopathy. T-cell repertoires of thyroid tissue and blood were compared in about six hyperthyroidism patients. Following sample collection, hyperthyroidism patients were given methimazole at a starting dose of 30 mg daily, and ophthalmopathy patients were given high-dose intravenous methylprednisolone. The 95 to 100 discovery patients were divided at random into training and test sets in a 7:3 ratio. Broad study findings and their caveats: Sample size was not statistically predetermined, and group allocation was not concealed from the investigators. Most expanded thyroid clonotypes with a frequency above 0.001 also appeared in blood, which suggests that blood repertoires may reflect the immune response in the thyroid. Ophthalmopathy was separated from stable hyperthyroidism by the 13-signature model with roughly 90% sensitivity and 81% to 83% specificity in cross-validation and with 80%/75% in the test set. In validation, the model predicted ophthalmopathy progression with about 71% sensitivity and less than 80% specificity; fewer than 15 predicted patients were CT-confirmed with GO in a median of about 6.1 months.

Trimming removed 10 bases from V and 6 bases from J; the gene matches leave 9 bases unexplained. The CDR1 and CDR2 encoded by the germline V gene are KGHDR and SFDVKD. Counted from cysteine to phenylalanine, this CDR3 has 15 amino acids. The sequence is cut down to CDR3 DNA, 45 bases in frame from base 1. At least ten counts were recorded for this clonotype. The antigen it binds to is not known. No much larger clone exists at a distance of one base, and base qualities are not known. For repertoire sequencing, the TCR beta CDR3 regions were amplified from RNA transcripts. The first round of RT-PCR was done with HTBI primers and the Qiagen OneStep RT-PCR kit, and was followed by a second round of multiplex PCR, then size selection and purification. Libraries were sequenced on an Illumina HiSeq2000 using paired-end 100 bp reads. For the original study's pipeline: SOAPnuke was used to process the reads, removing any read that contained adapters or uncalled bases, had a mean Phred below 15, or lacked an exact match to the constant primer or identifier. COPE v1.2.5 was used to merge high-quality paired reads. Clonotypes were defined as unique nucleotide sequences and were aligned to IMGT TRB V, D and J references using MiTCR v1.1. The analysis was limited to V-J combinations with a frequency above 0.0001, which together covered approximately 99% of the repertoires. For each V-J combination, a TCR clonal expansion and chaos score was defined as the ratio of F50 clonal expansion to chaos observed in the TCRdist matrix. Welch's t-statistics and random forest were used to narrow the features down to approximately twelve V-J combinations, which were then fed into a naive Bayes classifier. The similarity between thyroid and blood repertoires was quantified using the Morisita-Horn index. TCRdb cleaned the public reads at Q25 with fastp, built clones with MiXCR and kept in-frame beta chains. Rows are combined by CDR3 protein, so each entry shows the most common genes and DNA. Clone size and V and J calls follow TCRdb, not the original study. The sample table shows some 200,000 distinct CDR3 sequences, and around 28% are seen once. Jointly, the top ten make up approximately 8.2% of the sample.

Patients with ophthalmopathy had moderately to severely active disease, with a Clinical Activity Score of 3 or more, a NOSPECS grade of 4 or more, and a disease duration of less than 3 months. Patients with other autoimmune diseases, uncontrolled infections, pregnancy or lactation were excluded from the study. Diagnosis relied on clinical symptoms, serum thyroxine, TRAb, thyroid ultrasound and orbital computed tomography. Using Ficoll-Paque density gradient centrifugation, PBMCs were isolated from 8.5 to 10 ml of fresh peripheral blood. Trizol reagent was used to extract the total RNA, and its quality was then checked on an Agilent 2100 Bioanalyzer.

This TCR was recovered from a man aged 45-65 years with Graves' ophthalmopathy. Donor details come from another sample of the same person, matched by shared clones. What was sequenced was peripheral blood. This receptor chain uses TRBV24-1 and TRBJ2-2, and 11 junction bases match TRBD1. The DNA sequence is TGTGCCACGGGAACACCGGGACAGGGGGCCGGGGAGCTGTTTTTT. Its translation is CATGTPGQGAGELFF.